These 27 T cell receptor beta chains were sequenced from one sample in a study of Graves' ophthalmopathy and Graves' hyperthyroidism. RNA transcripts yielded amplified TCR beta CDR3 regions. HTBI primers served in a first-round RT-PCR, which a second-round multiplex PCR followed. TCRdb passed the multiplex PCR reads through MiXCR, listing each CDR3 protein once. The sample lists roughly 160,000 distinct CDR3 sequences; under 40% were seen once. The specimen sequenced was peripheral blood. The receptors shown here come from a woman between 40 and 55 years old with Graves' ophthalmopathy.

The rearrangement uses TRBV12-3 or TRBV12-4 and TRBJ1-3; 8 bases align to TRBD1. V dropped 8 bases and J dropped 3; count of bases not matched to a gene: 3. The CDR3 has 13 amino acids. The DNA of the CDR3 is TGTGCCAGCCGGACAGGGTTTGGAAACACCATATATTTT. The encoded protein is CASRTGFGNTIYF.

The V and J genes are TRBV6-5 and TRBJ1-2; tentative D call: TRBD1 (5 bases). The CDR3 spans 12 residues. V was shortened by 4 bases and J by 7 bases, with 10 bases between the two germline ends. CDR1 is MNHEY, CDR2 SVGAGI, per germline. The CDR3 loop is CASSSGFGGYTF. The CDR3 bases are TGTGCCAGCAGTTCAGGGTTTGGTGGCTACACCTTC.

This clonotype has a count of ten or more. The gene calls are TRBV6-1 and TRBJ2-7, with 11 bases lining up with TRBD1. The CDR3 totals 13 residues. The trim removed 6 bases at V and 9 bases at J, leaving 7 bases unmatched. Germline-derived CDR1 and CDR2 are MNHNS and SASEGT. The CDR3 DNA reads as TGTGCCAGCAGGATGGACAGGGGGCCGCGGCAGTACTTC. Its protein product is CASRMDRGPRQYF.

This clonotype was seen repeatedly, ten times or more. This chain's CDR3 is CASSWQANTEAFF. The DNA for the CDR3 is TGTGCCAGCAGCTGGCAGGCAAACACTGAAGCTTTCTTT. The rearrangement links TRBV7-3 to TRBJ1-1, with unresolved D. CDR1 is SGHTA, CDR2 FQGTGA, per germline. Trimming took 4 bases from V and 2 from J, leaving 8 bases between them. This CDR3 is 13 amino acids long.

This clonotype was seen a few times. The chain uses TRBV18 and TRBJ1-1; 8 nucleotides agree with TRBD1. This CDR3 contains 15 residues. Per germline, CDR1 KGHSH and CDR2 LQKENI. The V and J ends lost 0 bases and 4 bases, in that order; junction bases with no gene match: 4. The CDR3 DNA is TGTGCCAGCTCACCACCGGACAGGGCAGGCACTGAAGCTTTCTTT. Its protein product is CASSPPDRAGTEAFF.

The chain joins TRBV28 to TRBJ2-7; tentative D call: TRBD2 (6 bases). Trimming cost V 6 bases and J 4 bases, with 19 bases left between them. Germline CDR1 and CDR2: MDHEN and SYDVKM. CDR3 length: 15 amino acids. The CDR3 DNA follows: TGTGCCAGCAGCAAACCTAGCGCAGAAAGGTACGAGCAGTACTTC. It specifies CASSKPSAERYEQYF.

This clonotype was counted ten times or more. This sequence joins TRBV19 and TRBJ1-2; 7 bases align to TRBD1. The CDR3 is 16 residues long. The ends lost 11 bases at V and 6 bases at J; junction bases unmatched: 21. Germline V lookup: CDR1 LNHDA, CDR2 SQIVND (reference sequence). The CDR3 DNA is TGTGCCGGATCGACGGGGACCGGGACAGAGCCTAATGGCTACACCTTC. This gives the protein CAGSTGTGTEPNGYTF.

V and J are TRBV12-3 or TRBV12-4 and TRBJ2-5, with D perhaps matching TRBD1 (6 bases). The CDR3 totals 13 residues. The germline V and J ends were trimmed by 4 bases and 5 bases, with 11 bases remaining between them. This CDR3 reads CASSSTGPETQYF. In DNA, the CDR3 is TGTGCCAGCAGTTCTACAGGGCCGGAGACCCAGTACTTC.

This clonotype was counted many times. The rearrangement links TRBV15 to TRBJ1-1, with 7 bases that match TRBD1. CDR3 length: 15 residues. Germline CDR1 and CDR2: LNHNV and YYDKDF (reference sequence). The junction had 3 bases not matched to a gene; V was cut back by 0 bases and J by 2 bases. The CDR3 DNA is TGTGCCACCAGCAGAGACCGGGACAGAAACACTGAAGCTTTCTTT. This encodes CATSRDRDRNTEAFF.

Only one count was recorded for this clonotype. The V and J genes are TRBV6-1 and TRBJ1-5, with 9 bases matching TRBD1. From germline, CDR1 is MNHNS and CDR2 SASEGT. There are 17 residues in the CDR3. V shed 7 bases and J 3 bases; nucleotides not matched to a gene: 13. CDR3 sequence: CASISSGTGTNNQPQHF. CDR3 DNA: TGTGCCAGCATCTCATCCGGGACAGGGACCAACAATCAGCCCCAGCATTTT.

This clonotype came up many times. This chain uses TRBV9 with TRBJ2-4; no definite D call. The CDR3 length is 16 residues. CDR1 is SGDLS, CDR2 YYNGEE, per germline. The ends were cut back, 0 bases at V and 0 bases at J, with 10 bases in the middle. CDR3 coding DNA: TGTGCCAGCAGCGTAGGACTGGGCGAAGCCAAAAACATTCAGTACTTC. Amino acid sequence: CASSVGLGEAKNIQYF.

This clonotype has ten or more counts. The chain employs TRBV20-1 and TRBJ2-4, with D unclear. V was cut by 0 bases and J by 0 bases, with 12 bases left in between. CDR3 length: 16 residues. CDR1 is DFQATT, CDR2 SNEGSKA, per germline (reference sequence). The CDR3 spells CSARDPIVIAKNIQYF. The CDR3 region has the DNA TGCAGTGCTAGAGATCCGATTGTAATAGCCAAAAACATTCAGTACTTC.

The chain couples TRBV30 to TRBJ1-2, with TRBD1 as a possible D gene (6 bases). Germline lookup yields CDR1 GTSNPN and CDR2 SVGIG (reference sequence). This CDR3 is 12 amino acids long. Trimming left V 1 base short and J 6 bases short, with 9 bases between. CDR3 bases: TGTGCCTGGAGTGGGTCAGGGGATGGCTACACCTTC. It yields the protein CAWSGSGDGYTF.

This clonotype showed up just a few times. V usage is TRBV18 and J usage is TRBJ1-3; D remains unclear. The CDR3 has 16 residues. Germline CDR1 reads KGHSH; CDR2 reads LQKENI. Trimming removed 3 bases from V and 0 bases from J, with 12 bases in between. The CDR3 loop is CASSPRPGISGNTIYF. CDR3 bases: TGTGCCAGCTCACCCCGTCCGGGGATCTCTGGAAACACCATATATTTT.

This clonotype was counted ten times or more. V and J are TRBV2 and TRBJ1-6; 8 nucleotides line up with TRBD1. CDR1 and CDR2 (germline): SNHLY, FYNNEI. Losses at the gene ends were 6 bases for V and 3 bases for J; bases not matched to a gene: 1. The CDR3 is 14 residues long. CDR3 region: CASSGTGYNSPLHF. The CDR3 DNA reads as TGTGCCAGCAGCGGGACAGGCTATAATTCACCCCTCCACTTT.

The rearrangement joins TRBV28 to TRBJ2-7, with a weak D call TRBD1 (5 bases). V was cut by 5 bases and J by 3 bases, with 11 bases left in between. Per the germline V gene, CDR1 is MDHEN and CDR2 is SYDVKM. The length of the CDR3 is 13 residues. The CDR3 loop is CASSPRVSYEQYF. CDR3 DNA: TGTGCCAGCAGTCCCAGGGTTAGCTACGAGCAGTACTTC.

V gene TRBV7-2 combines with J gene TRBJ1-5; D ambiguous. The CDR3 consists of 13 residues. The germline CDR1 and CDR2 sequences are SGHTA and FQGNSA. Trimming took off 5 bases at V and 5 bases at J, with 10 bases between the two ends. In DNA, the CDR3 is TGTGCCAGCAGCCTGGACGCTGATCAGCCCCAGCATTTT. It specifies CASSLDADQPQHF.

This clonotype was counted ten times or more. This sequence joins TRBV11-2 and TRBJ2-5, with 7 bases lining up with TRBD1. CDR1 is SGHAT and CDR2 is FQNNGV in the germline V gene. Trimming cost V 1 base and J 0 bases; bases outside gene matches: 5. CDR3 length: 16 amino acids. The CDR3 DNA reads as TGTGCCAGCAGCTTAGGGGTCAGGGGGTACCAAGAGACCCAGTACTTC. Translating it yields CASSLGVRGYQETQYF.

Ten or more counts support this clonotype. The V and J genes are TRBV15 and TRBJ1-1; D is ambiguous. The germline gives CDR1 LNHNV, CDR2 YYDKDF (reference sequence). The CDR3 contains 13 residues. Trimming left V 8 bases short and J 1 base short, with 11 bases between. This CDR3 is CATDTPGNTEAFF. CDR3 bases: TGTGCCACCGATACCCCAGGGAACACTGAAGCTTTCTTT.

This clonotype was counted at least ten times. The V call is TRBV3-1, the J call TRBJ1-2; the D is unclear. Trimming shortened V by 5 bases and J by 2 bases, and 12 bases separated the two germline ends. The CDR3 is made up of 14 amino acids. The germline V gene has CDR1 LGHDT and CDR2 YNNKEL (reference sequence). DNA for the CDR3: TGTGCCAGCAGCAAAGGGAGGGAGAACTATGGCTACACCTTC. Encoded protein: CASSKGRENYGYTF.

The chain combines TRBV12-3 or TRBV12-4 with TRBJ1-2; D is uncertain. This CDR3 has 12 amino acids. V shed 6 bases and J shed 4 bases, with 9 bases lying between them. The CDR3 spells CASRRVGYGYTF. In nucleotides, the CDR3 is TGTGCCAGCAGACGGGTCGGCTATGGCTACACCTTC.

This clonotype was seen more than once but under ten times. For the CDR3, the DNA is TGTGCCAGCAGTTACTCAGTCGATCGGAGCCCCTACGAGCAGTACTTC. Amino acid sequence: CASSYSVDRSPYEQYF. This chain uses TRBV6-5 with TRBJ2-7; D unclear. In germline, CDR1 is MNHEY, CDR2 SVGAGI. V lost 0 bases and J lost 2, with 14 bases in between. The CDR3 loop spans 16 amino acids.

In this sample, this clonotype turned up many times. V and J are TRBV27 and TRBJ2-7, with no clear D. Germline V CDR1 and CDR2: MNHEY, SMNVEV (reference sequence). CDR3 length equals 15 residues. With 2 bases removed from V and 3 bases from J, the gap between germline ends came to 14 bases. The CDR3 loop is CASSLGAPTHYEQYF. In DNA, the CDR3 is TGTGCCAGCAGTTTAGGTGCCCCCACGCACTACGAGCAGTACTTC.

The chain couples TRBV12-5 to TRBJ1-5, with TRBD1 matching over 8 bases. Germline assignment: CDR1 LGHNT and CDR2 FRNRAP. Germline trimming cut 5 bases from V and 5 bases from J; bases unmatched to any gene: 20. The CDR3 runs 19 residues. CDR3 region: CASGLGRTGKGKRDQPQHF. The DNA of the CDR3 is TGTGCTAGTGGTCTGGGTAGGACAGGGAAGGGTAAGAGGGATCAGCCCCAGCATTTT.

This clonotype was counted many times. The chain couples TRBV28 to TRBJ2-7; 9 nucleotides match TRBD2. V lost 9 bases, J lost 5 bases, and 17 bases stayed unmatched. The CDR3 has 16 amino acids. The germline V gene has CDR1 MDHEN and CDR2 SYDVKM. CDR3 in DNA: TGTGCCAGTATTGAAGCGGGGGGCGAATCTGTGAACGAGCAGTACTTC. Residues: CASIEAGGESVNEQYF.

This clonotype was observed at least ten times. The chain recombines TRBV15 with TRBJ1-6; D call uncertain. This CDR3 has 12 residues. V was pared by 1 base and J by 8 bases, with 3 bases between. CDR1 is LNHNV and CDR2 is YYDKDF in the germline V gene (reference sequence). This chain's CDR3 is CATSRVHSPLHF. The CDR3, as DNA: TGTGCCACCAGCAGAGTTCATTCACCCCTCCACTTT.

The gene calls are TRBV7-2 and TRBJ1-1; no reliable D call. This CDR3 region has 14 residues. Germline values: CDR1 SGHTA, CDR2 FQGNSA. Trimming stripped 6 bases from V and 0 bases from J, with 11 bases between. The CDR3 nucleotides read TGTGCCAGCAGTTTACTGATGATGAACACTGAAGCTTTCTTT. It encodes CASSLLMMNTEAFF.